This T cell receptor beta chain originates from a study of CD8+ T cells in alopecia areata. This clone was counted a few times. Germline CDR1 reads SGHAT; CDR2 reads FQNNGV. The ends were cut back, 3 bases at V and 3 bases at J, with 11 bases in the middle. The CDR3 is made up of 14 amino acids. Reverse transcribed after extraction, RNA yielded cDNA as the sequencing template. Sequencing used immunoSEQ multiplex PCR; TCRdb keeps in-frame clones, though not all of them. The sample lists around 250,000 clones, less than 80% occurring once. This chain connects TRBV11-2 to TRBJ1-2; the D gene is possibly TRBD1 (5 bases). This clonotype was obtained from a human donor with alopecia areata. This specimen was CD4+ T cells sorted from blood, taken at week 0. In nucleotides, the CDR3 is TGTGCCAGCAGCTTCCAGGGAGGTGACTATGGCTACACCTTC. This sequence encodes CASSFQGGDYGYTF.